Following are 20 T cell receptor beta chains from one sample sequenced in a study of cytomegalovirus exposure and HLA in healthy donors. The protocol was immunoSEQ multiplex PCR, while the TCRdb copy is restricted to in-frame clones and leaves out a portion. The sample consists of hundreds of thousands of clones, around 78% of them appearing once. Source material: PBMCs. Receptor source: a young woman in good health and CMV-seronegative.

This clone appeared once. This sequence joins TRBV18 and TRBJ2-1; 15 nucleotides align to TRBD2. This CDR3 region has 17 residues. Germline CDR1 reads KGHSH; CDR2 reads LQKENI. V lost 6 bases and J lost 6; bases outside the gene matches: 9. Here the CDR3 reads CASSYYGTSGGSNEQFF. CDR3 nucleotides: TGTGCCAGCTCCTACTACGGGACTAGCGGGGGGTCCAATGAGCAGTTCTTC.

This sequence joins TRBV5-1 and TRBJ2-2; 7 bases agree with TRBD2. V dropped 3 bases and J dropped 1; count of bases not matched to a gene: 3. CDR3 length: 15 amino acids. In germline, CDR1 is SGHRS, CDR2 YFSETQ. The CDR3 DNA is TGCGCCAGCAGCTCTCGGACTAGGAACACCGGGGAGCTGTTTTTT. The encoded protein is CASSSRTRNTGELFF.

The chain recombines TRBV20-1 with TRBJ1-1; the D is unclear. The CDR3 length is 11 residues. V shed 3 bases and J shed 2 bases, with 4 bases lying between them. Germline CDR1 and CDR2: DFQATT and SNEGSKA (reference sequence). The CDR3 DNA follows: TGCAGTGCTAGCGTTAACACTGAAGCTTTCTTT. Protein: CSASVNTEAFF.

This clone occurred once. The chain joins TRBV13 to TRBJ2-5; tentatively, D is TRBD1 (6 bases). Looked up from germline, CDR1 is PRHDT and CDR2 is FYEKMQ (reference sequence). V gave up 5 bases and J gave up 7 bases, with 14 bases separating them. The CDR3 has 13 residues. The CDR3 DNA reads TGTGCCAGCAGCCAAAGGGGGAAGGTGACCCAGTACTTC. Its protein product is CASSQRGKVTQYF.

The J gene is TRBJ1-2, the V gene TRBV25-1, with D possibly being TRBD1 (5 bases). CDR3 length: 16 residues. Germline V lookup: CDR1 MGHDK, CDR2 SYGVNS. Deletions cut 3 bases from V and 5 bases from J, with 19 bases between. The CDR3 coding sequence is TGTGCCAGCAGTGAGATGGGAGGGGCAGGGCGATATGGCTACACCTTC. Translating it yields CASSEMGGAGRYGYTF.

The rearrangement joins TRBV25-1 to TRBJ2-2; the D gene is possibly TRBD2 (7 bases). Germline loops: CDR1 MGHDK, CDR2 SYGVNS. The CDR3 spans 14 residues. With 9 bases removed from V and 6 bases from J, the gap between germline ends came to 17 bases. CDR3 nucleotide sequence: TGTGCCAGGCCTGGGGGGGCGCCGGCCGGGGAGCTGTTTTTT. This translates into CARPGGAPAGELFF.

The gene calls are TRBV2 and TRBJ2-7; D uncertain. This CDR3 is built from 12 residues. V was cut by 6 bases and J by 6 bases, with 12 bases left in between. Looked up from germline, CDR1 is SNHLY and CDR2 is FYNNEI. The CDR3 reads CASRDSPSEQYF. CDR3 sequence (DNA): TGTGCCAGCAGAGATAGCCCCTCCGAGCAGTACTTC.

J is TRBJ1-2 and V is TRBV10-3, with 8 positions matching TRBD1. Germline loops: CDR1 ENHRY, CDR2 SYGVKD. This CDR3 is 17 amino acids long. The V and J ends lost 6 bases and 0 bases, in that order; junction bases with no gene match: 12. The CDR3 DNA reads TGTGCCATCAGCGCAGGGGGCAGTCCTACGACTAACTATGGCTACACCTTC. This gives the protein CAISAGGSPTTNYGYTF.

The gene calls are TRBV5-1 and TRBJ1-3, with no clear D. Germline CDR1 and CDR2: SGHRS and YFSETQ. This CDR3 comprises 14 residues. V shed 8 bases and J shed 0 bases, with 12 bases lying between them. CDR3 amino acids: CASAKEGSGNTIYF. The CDR3 DNA reads TGCGCCAGTGCGAAGGAGGGCTCTGGAAACACCATATATTTT.

J is TRBJ2-1 and V is TRBV6-5; 7 positions match TRBD2. Germline-derived CDR1 and CDR2 are MNHEY and SVGAGI. CDR3 size: 14 residues. J was trimmed by 10 bases and V by 0 bases; bases with no gene match: 6. CDR3 protein: CASSYSKGREEQFF. Here the CDR3 DNA reads TGTGCCAGCAGTTACTCAAAGGGGAGGGAGGAGCAGTTCTTC.

The V gene is TRBV19, the J gene TRBJ1-5; 7 bases fit TRBD1. The CDR3 runs 15 residues. V dropped 4 bases and J dropped 3; count of bases not matched to a gene: 6. The germline V gene has CDR1 LNHDA and CDR2 SQIVND (reference sequence). CDR3 loop: CASSNIGTANQPQHF. For the CDR3, the DNA is TGTGCCAGTAGTAATATAGGGACAGCCAATCAGCCCCAGCATTTT.

V gene TRBV2 combines with J gene TRBJ2-1; the D gene is possibly TRBD2 (6 bases). The CDR3 is made up of 13 amino acids. Trimming left V 5 bases short and J 6 bases short, with 11 bases between. Germline V gene sequence: CDR1 SNHLY, CDR2 FYNNEI. In DNA, the CDR3 is TGTGCCAGCAGTACCCAGGGAGGCAATGAGCAGTTCTTC. The encoded protein is CASSTQGGNEQFF. Full variable domain (rest looked up from reference TRBV2 and TRBJ2-1): EPEVTQTPSHQVTQMGQEVILRCVPISNHLYFYWYRQILGQKVEFLVSFYNNEISEKSEIFDDQFSVERPDGSNFTLKIRSTKLEDSAMYFCASSTQGGNEQFFGPGTRLTVL.

V is TRBV9 and J is TRBJ2-2, with 13 bases that match TRBD2. The length of the CDR3 is 18 residues. Germline V gene data show CDR1 as SGDLS and CDR2 as YYNGEE. J was trimmed by 7 bases and V by 4 bases; bases with no gene match: 13. CDR3 loop: CASSSRTSGGARVGELFF. As DNA, the CDR3 is TGTGCCAGCAGCTCCCGAACTAGCGGGGGGGCCAGAGTCGGGGAGCTGTTTTTT.

As for this clone: The identical CDR3 is also encoded by other nucleotide sequences in the sample. The J gene is TRBJ1-4, the V gene TRBV6-5; tentative D call: TRBD1 (5 bases). Trimming cost V 0 bases and J 7 bases, with 12 bases left between them. CDR1 MNHEY and CDR2 SVGAGI come from the germline V gene. The CDR3 extends over 15 amino acids. The CDR3 here is CASSYSSGFGEKLFF. CDR3 bases: TGTGCCAGCAGTTACTCGTCAGGGTTCGGTGAAAAACTGTTTTTT.

CDR3 protein: CASSLLAETEAFF. The CDR3 DNA sequence: TGTGCCAGCAGCCTCCTTGCCGAGACTGAAGCTTTCTTT. This rearrangement joins TRBV11-3 to TRBJ1-1; no reliable D call. CDR1 and CDR2 from the germline V gene are SGHNT and YENEEA. V lost 5 bases to trimming and J lost 5 bases, with 12 bases between them. This CDR3 is 13 amino acids long.

The gene calls are TRBV6-1 and TRBJ2-5; no definite D call. Germline CDR1 reads MNHNS; CDR2 reads SASEGT. V was cut by 8 bases and J by 0 bases, with 10 bases left in between. This CDR3 has 13 residues. The CDR3 coding sequence is TGTGCCAGCGGCCCAGCCAACCAAGAGACCCAGTACTTC. It codes for CASGPANQETQYF.

On this clone itself: In the same sample, other DNA sequences code for this CDR3. The genes are TRBV6-6 and TRBJ1-6, with TRBD1 identical over 8 bases. In germline, CDR1 is MNHNY, CDR2 SVGAGI (reference sequence). V was pared by 6 bases and J by 7 bases, with 5 bases of the junction left unmatched. The CDR3 length is 14 residues. CDR3: CASSPDRGNSPLHF. In DNA, the CDR3 is TGTGCCAGCAGCCCCGACAGGGGAAATTCACCCCTCCACTTT.

The sample holds a few counts of this clone. As DNA, the CDR3 is TGTGCCAGCAGGATTAGCGGGGGGCCGCCCGGGGAGCTGTTTTTT. Protein: CASRISGGPPGELFF. V gene TRBV7-6 combines with J gene TRBJ2-2, with TRBD2 identical over 10 bases. The V gene's germline CDR1 is SGHVS and CDR2 FNYEAQ. The V segment lost 6 bases and the J segment 6 bases; nucleotides outside the gene matches: 7. The CDR3 runs 15 residues.

There are a few counts of this clone. This chain uses TRBV7-9 with TRBJ2-7; D unclear. The CDR3 totals 11 residues. Trimming left V 5 bases short and J 7 bases short, with 9 bases between. Germline V gene data show CDR1 as SEHNR and CDR2 as FQNEAQ (reference sequence). This chain's CDR3 is CASSPYTEQYF. Written as DNA, the CDR3 is TGTGCCAGCAGCCCTTATACGGAGCAGTACTTC.

The CDR3 loop is CASSSGLANYGYTF. The CDR3 region has the DNA TGTGCCAGCAGCTCGGGTCTAGCTAACTATGGCTACACCTTC. The V call is TRBV11-1, the J call TRBJ1-2, with unresolved D. CDR1 and CDR2 from the germline V gene are SGHAT and FQDESV (reference sequence). CDR3 size: 14 residues. Trimming left V 4 bases short and J 0 bases short, with 9 bases between.